In this sample, the clone carrying this TCR beta chain turned up a few times. From the 5' RACE reads, TCRdb called clonotypes with MiXCR, one entry per CDR3 protein. The profile shows under 85,000 distinct CDR3 sequences, 12% to 15% of them singletons. This entry belongs to a study of neurological immune-mediated disorders. What was sequenced was PBMCs. This receptor was obtained from a woman aged 45-60 years in good health.

The DNA for the CDR3 is TGTGCCAGCAGTTCCCCGGGGGCGTACAATGAGCAGTTCTTC. It codes for CASSSPGAYNEQFF. The gene calls are TRBV7-2 and TRBJ2-1; D is tentatively TRBD1 or TRBD2 (6 bases each). Germline CDR1 reads SGHTA; CDR2 reads FQGNSA. V gave up 6 bases and J gave up 4 bases, with 13 bases separating them. The CDR3 loop spans 14 amino acids. The whole variable domain, remainder taken from reference TRBV7-2 and TRBJ2-1, is GAGVSQSPSNKVTEKGKDVELRCDPISGHTALYWYRQSLGQGLEFLIYFQGNSAPDKSGLPSDRFSAERTGGSVSTLTIQRTQQEDSAVYLCASSSPGAYNEQFFGPGTRLTVL.